The clone carrying this T cell receptor beta chain was detected a few times. Its cognate antigen is unknown. The data originate from a study of T cell repertoires in cytomegalovirus infection. The CDR3 has 11 residues. V was trimmed by 6 bases and J by 5 bases, leaving 7 bases between them. TCRdb re-analysed the reads in MiXCR, keeping a single row per CDR3 protein. The sample shows 650,000 to 900,000 distinct CDR3 sequences, 32% of them seen only once. Broader study findings: The ex vivo response was dominated by HLA-C-restricted CMV-specific TCR beta clonotypes.

Sequenced material: cultured CD8+ T cells from PBMCs, taken from culture after CMV antigen stimulation. This chain connects TRBV12-3 or TRBV12-4 to TRBJ1-2; unclear D gene. The sequence was obtained from a human donor in good health (CMV status not recorded). Some clones in this sample may be carry-over from other donors' samples. The CDR3 loop reads CASSGEYGYTF. DNA for the CDR3: TGTGCCAGCAGCGGGGAGTATGGCTACACCTTC.